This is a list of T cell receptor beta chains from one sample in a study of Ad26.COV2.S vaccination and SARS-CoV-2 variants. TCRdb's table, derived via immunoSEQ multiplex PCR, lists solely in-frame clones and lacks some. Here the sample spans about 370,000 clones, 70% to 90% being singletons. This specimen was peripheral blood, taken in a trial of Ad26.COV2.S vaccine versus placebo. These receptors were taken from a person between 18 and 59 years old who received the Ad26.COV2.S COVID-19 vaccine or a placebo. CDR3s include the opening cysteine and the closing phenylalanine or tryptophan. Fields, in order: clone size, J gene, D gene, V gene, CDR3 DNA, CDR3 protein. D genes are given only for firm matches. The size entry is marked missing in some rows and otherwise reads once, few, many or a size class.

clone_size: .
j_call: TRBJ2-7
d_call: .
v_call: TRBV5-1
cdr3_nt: TGCGCCAGCAGCCAGTGGGACGGTAACGACGAGCAGTACTTC
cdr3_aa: CASSQWDGNDEQYF

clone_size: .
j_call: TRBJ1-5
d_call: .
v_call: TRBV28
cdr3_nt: TGTGCCAGCAGGCTCGACAGTCCAGTTCAGCCCCAGCATTTT
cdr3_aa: CASRLDSPVQPQHF

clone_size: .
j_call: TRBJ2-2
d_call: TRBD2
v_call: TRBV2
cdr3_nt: TGTGCCAGCAGGGGGACTAGCGGAGCCACCGGGGAGCTGTTTTTT
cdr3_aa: CASRGTSGATGELFF

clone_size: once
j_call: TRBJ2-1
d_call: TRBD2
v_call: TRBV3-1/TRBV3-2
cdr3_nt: TGTGCCAGCAGCCAGCAAGCGGGGCGGAATGAGCAGTTCTTC
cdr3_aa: CASSQQAGRNEQFF

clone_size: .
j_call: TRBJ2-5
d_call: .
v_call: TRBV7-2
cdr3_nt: TGTGCCAGCAGCTTGCAAGAGACCCAGTACTTC
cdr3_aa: CASSLQETQYF

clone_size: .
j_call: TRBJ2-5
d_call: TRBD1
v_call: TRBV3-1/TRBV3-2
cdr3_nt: TGTGCCAGCAGCCAAGATATTCGGGGACAGGGGGGGCGAGAGACCCAGTACTTC
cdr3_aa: CASSQDIRGQGGRETQYF

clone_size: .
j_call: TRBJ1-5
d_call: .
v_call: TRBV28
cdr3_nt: TGTGCCAGCTATCAGGGAACCCAGCCCCAGCATTTT
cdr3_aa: CASYQGTQPQHF

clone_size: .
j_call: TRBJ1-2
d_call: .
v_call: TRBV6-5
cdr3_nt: TGTGCCAGCAGTCCGCAGTGGTCGCGTAACTATGGCTACACCTTC
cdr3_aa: CASSPQWSRNYGYTF

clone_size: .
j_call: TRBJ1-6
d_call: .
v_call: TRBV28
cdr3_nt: TGTGCCAGCAGTTTGAGGCAGGGCATCGGTTCACCCCTCCACTTT
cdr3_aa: CASSLRQGIGSPLHF

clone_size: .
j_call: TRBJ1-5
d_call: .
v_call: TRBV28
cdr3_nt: TGTGCCAGCAGTTTCTCCAATAATCAGCCCCAGCATTTT
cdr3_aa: CASSFSNNQPQHF

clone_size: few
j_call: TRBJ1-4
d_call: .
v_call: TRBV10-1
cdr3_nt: TGCGCCAGCAGTGAGAGGGGGGCTAATGAAAAACTGTTTTTT
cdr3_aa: CASSERGANEKLFF

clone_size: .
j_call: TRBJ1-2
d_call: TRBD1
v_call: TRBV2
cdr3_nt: TGTGCCAGAAGACAGGGTGGGGGCTACACCTTC
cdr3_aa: CARRQGGGYTF

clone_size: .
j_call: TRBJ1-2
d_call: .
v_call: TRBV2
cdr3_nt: TGTGCCAGCAAGAAGGACAGATACGGCGGTGGCTACACCTTC
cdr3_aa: CASKKDRYGGGYTF

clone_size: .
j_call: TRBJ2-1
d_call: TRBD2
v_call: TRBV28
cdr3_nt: TGTGCCAGCAGTTTAGGACTAGCGGGAGTTAAGGCGCAGTTCTTC
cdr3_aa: CASSLGLAGVKAQFF

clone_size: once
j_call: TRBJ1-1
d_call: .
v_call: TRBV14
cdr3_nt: TGTGCCAGCAGCCAAGAGTATGGGGCCTCCATGAACACTGAAGCTTTCTTT
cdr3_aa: CASSQEYGASMNTEAFF

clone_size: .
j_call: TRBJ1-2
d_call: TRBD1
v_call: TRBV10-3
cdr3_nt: TGTGCCATCAGTGATGTCGGGACAGGATATGGCTACACCTTC
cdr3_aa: CAISDVGTGYGYTF

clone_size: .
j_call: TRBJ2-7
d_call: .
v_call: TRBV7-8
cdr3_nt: TGTGCCAGCAGCCCCAGATTGGACAGCGAGCAGTACTTC
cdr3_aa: CASSPRLDSEQYF

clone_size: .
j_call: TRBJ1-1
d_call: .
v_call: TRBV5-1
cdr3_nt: TGCGCCAGCAGGAGGAATGAGGGCACTGAAGCTTTCTTT
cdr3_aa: CASRRNEGTEAFF

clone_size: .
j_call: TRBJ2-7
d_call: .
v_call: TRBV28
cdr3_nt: TGTGCCAGCAGACAGGGACGCTCCGAGCAGTACTTC
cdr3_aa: CASRQGRSEQYF

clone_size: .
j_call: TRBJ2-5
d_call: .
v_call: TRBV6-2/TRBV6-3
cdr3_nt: TGTGCCAGCAGTTACGACACGCAAGAGACCCAGTACTTC
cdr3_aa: CASSYDTQETQYF

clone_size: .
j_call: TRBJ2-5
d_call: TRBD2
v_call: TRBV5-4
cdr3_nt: TGTGCCAGCAGCTCAGCCGGGACTAGCGGTATCTCAGAGACCCAGTACTTC
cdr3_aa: CASSSAGTSGISETQYF

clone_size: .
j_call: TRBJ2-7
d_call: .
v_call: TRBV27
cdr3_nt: TGTGCCAGCATGGGCAGCCGGGGCGTCTACTCCTACGAGCAGTACTTC
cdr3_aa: CASMGSRGVYSYEQYF

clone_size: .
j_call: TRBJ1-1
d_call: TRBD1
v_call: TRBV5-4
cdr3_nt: TGTGCCAGCGTCTGGGACAGGGGGACTGAAGCTTTCTTT
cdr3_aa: CASVWDRGTEAFF

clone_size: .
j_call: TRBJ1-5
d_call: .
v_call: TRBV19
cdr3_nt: TGTGCCAGTAGTATAGCGTCTCCCCTCAATCAGCCCCAGCATTTT
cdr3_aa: CASSIASPLNQPQHF

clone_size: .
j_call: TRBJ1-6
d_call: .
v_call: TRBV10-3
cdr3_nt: TGTGCCATCTCCAAAGCACTTAATTCACCCCTCCACTTT
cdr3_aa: CAISKALNSPLHF

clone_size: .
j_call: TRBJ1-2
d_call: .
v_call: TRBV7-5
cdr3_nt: TGTGTCAGAAGCTTAGAAGTAATTCGAACACTAAACTATGGCTACACCTTC
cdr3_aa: CVRSLEVIRTLNYGYTF

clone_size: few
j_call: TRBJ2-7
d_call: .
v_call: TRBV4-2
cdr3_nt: TGTGCCAGCAGCCAAGGCAAGACCTACGAGCAGTACTTC
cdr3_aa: CASSQGKTYEQYF

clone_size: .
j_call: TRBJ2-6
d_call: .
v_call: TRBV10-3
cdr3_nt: TGTGCCACCCGGCCTGGGGCCAACGTCCTGACTTTC
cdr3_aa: CATRPGANVLTF

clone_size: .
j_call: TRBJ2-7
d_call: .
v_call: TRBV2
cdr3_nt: TGTGCCAGCAGTACCCACAGGATACCGTCCTACGAGCAGTACTTC
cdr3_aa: CASSTHRIPSYEQYF

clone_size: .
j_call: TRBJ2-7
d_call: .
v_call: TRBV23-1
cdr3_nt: TGCGCCAGCAGTTCACATTTGACAGGCCTAAGCTCCTACGAGCAGTACTTC
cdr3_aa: CASSSHLTGLSSYEQYF

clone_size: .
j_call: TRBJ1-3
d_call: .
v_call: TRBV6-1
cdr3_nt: TGTGCCAGCAGTGAACAGGGCGTCGGAAACACCATATATTTT
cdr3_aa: CASSEQGVGNTIYF

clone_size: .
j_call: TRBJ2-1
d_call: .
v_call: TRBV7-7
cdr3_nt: TGTGCCAGCAGCTTGACGGGAGTTAGTGAGCAGTTCTTC
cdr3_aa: CASSLTGVSEQFF

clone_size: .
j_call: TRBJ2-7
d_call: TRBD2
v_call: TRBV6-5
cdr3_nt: TGTGCCAGCAGGGAGGGACTAGCGGGATCCTACGAGCAGTACTTC
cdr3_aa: CASREGLAGSYEQYF

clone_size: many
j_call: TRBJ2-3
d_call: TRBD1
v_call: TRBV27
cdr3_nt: TGTGCCAGCGTCAGGGGGAATACGCAGTATTTT
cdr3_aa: CASVRGNTQYF

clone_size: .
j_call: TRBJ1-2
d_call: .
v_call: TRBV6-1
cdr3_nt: TGTGCCAGCAGTGAAGCGCTACAGGGAGGAAATGGCTACACCTTC
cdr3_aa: CASSEALQGGNGYTF

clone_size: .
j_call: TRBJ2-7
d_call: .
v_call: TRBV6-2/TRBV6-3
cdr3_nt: TGTGCCAGCAGTCGTGGCGGGTTAACCTACGAGCAGTACTTC
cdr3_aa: CASSRGGLTYEQYF

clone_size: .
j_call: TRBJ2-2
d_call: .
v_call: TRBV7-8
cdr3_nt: TGTGCCAGCAGCTCTCTGACTAGATATGCCGGGGAGCTGTTTTTT
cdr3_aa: CASSSLTRYAGELFF

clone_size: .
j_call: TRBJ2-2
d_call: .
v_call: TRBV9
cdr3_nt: TGTGCCAGCAGCCCTAGTGGGGGACAAGACACCGGGGAGCTGTTTTTT
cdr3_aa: CASSPSGGQDTGELFF

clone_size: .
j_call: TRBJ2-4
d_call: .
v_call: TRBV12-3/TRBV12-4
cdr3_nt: TGTGCCAGCAGCCCTCTTAAAAACATTCAGTACTTC
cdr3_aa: CASSPLKNIQYF

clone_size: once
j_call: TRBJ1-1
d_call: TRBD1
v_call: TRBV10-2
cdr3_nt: TGCGCCAGCAGGACTACTGGACAGGGGGACACTGAAGCTTTCTTT
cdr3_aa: CASRTTGQGDTEAFF

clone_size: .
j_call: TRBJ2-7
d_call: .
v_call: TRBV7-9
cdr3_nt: TGTGCCAGCACCCGACCGGGGTCGGGCGAGCAGTACTTC
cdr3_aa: CASTRPGSGEQYF